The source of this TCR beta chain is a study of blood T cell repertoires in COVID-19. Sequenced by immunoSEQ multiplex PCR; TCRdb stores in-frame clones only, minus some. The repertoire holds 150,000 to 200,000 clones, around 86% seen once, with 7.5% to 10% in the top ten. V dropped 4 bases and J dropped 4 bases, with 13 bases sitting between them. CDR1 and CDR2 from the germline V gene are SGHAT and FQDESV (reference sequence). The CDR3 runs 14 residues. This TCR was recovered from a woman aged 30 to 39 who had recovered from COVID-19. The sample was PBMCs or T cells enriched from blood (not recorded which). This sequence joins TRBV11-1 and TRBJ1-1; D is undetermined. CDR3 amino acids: CASSYEGVGTEAFF. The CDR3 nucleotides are TGTGCCAGCAGCTATGAGGGCGTTGGCACTGAAGCTTTCTTT.